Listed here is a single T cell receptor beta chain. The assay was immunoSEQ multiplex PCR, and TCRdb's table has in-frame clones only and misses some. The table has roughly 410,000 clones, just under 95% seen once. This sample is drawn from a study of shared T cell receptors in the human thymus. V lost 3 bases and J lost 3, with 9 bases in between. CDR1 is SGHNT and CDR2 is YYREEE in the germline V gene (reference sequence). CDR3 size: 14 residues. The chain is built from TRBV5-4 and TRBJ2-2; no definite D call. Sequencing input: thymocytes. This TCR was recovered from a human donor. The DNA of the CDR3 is TGTGCCAGCAGCTCGGACCGGGACACCGGGGAGCTGTTTTTT. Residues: CASSSDRDTGELFF.